This T cell receptor beta chain was recovered during a study of breast tumors, draining lymph nodes, adjacent tissues. General study points: Tumor T cell lymph node origin was a supported hypothesis, not proven.

This CDR3 has 17 amino acids. The trim removed 7 bases at V and 8 bases at J, leaving 16 bases unmatched. Germline CDR1 is SNHLY and CDR2 is FYNNEI. Breast cancer patients provided tissue from their axillary draining lymph nodes. In the case of this clonotype: What it binds is not known.

TCRdb recomputed calls from the multiplex PCR reads with MiXCR, one row per CDR3 protein. The sample lists over 200,000 distinct CDR3 sequences, 30% to 35% occurring once. The chain couples TRBV2 to TRBJ1-6, with 8 bases matching TRBD1. This clonotype was sampled from a female donor with breast cancer. Some clones in this sample may be carry-over from other donors' samples. Source material: axillary lymph node tissue. CDR3 protein: CASMEDSAGQGDSPLHF. CDR3 sequence (DNA): TGTGCCAGCATGGAGGACAGCGCTGGACAGGGTGATTCACCCCTCCACTTT.